What follows are 24 T cell receptor beta chains derived from one specimen sequenced in a study of T cell clonality in common variable immunodeficiency. TCRdb's table, derived via immunoSEQ multiplex PCR, lists solely in-frame clones and lacks some. The sample lists roughly 43,000 clones, none appearing once, the ten largest making up 0.68%. The sequenced sample consisted of peripheral blood mononuclear cells. The receptor set was obtained from a person aged 18 to 69 in good health.

This clone was seen repeatedly, ten times or more. The read ends 3 residues early relative to the CDR3; the germline J gene fills the gap. The chain uses TRBV6-2 or TRBV6-3 and TRBJ2-4; D is perhaps TRBD1 (5 bases). This CDR3 is built from 14 residues. Germline V CDR1 and CDR2: MNHEY, SVGEGT. V lost 6 bases to trimming and J lost 8 bases, with 17 bases between them. CDR3 residues: CASSAVTVGDIQYF. The DNA read from the CDR3 is TGTGCCAGCAGCGCGGTTACAGTAGGGGACATT.

This clone was observed at least ten times. Sequencing ends 3 residues short of the CDR3 end; the germline J gene provides the rest. The chain has TRBV27 and TRBJ2-1; TRBD1 matches 10 bases. The trim removed 6 bases at V and 2 bases at J, leaving 4 bases unmatched. This CDR3 has 15 amino acids. Germline CDR1 is MNHEY and CDR2 is SMNVEV (reference sequence). CDR3 region: CASRPGTGAYNEQFF. CDR3 bases read: TGTGCCAGCAGGCCCGGGACAGGGGCCTACAATGAG.

This clone was observed at least ten times. The read ends 3 residues shy of where the CDR3 ends; the end is completed using the germline J gene. J is TRBJ2-7 and V is TRBV7-2; 9 nucleotides align to TRBD1. Germline V gene data show CDR1 as SGHTA and CDR2 as FQGNSA. V dropped 6 bases and J dropped 3; count of bases not matched to a gene: 9. The CDR3 has 15 residues. The DNA read from the CDR3 is TGTGCCAGCAGGGTATGGGACAGGGAGAGCTACGAG. It specifies CASRVWDRESYE. The complete CDR3 reads CASRVWDRESYEQYF.

In its sample, this clone was seen a few times. The observed sequence ends 3 residues before the CDR3 terminus, with the missing tail filled in from the germline J gene. This chain joins TRBV25-1 and TRBJ2-5; D is unclear. The V gene lost 3 bases and the J gene lost 4 bases, with 9 bases spanning the gap. This CDR3 comprises 13 residues. Per germline, CDR1 MGHDK and CDR2 SYGVNS. The part of the CDR3 DNA that was read is TGTGCCAGCAGTGATGGCGGTGGAGAGACC. Residues: CASSDGGGET. The complete CDR3 reads CASSDGGGETQYF.

Ten or more counts support this clone. The CDR3 goes on 3 residues after the read ends, and that part is filled in from the germline J gene. The gene calls are TRBV11-2 and TRBJ2-7; a weak D match, TRBD2 (5 bases). V dropped 1 base and J dropped 5 bases, with 15 bases sitting between them. Per the germline V gene, CDR1 is SGHAT and CDR2 is FQNNGV. This CDR3 comprises 15 residues. CDR3 DNA, as far as it was read: TGTGCCAGCAGCTTAGTGGCTAGCCGAAGGGACGAG. Translating it yields CASSLVASRRDE. The complete CDR3 protein is CASSLVASRRDEQYF.

Many counts were recorded for this clone. The CDR3 extends 3 residues past the end of the read, so its final part is completed from the germline J gene. This chain joins TRBV20-1 and TRBJ2-5; 8 nucleotides match TRBD2. The CDR3 totals 14 residues. The germline CDR1 and CDR2 sequences are DFQATT and SNEGSKA (reference sequence). Trimming took 4 bases from V and 2 from J; bases not matched to a gene: 6. The sequenced part of the CDR3 DNA is TGCAGTGCTATGGGTCGGGAGGGGCAAGAGACC. It translates to CSAMGREGQET. The full CDR3 protein reads CSAMGREGQETQYF.

There are many counts of this clone. Sequencing ends 3 residues short of the CDR3 end; the germline J gene provides the rest. V usage is TRBV12-3 or TRBV12-4 and J usage is TRBJ2-3; 11 bases are a match to TRBD2. This CDR3 contains 19 residues. Germline trimming cut 2 bases from V and 4 bases from J; bases unmatched to any gene: 14. CDR3 in amino acids: CASSLWDLLAGVLADTQYF. The sequenced CDR3 bases are TGTGCCAGCAGTTTATGGGACCTACTAGCGGGAGTGTTGGCAGATACG.

This clone was counted at least ten times. Read data end 3 residues before the CDR3 end; the end is taken from the germline J gene. This chain uses TRBV6-1 with TRBJ1-2; tentatively, D is TRBD1 (5 bases). Germline CDR1 MNHNS, CDR2 SASEGT. Trimming took 2 bases from V and 4 from J, leaving 11 bases between them. CDR3 length: 14 residues. The CDR3 spells CASSETYDSYGYTF. Partial CDR3 DNA: TGTGCCAGCAGTGAAACCTACGACAGCTATGGC.

At least ten counts were recorded for this clone. The missing CDR3 end, 3 residues past where the read stops, is filled in from the germline J gene. This chain joins TRBV15 and TRBJ2-7, with a weak D call TRBD1 (6 bases). The CDR3 loop spans 13 amino acids. Germline V gene lookup returns CDR1 LNHNV and CDR2 YYDKDF (reference sequence). V was clipped by 8 bases and J by 1 base, with 12 bases between them. The covered CDR3 bases are TGTGCCACCCAAGAGGACAGATCCTACGAG. As protein: CATQEDRSYE. The full CDR3 protein is CATQEDRSYEQYF.

This clone was recorded many times. Read coverage stops 3 residues before the CDR3 terminus; the germline J gene supplies the remainder. This chain links TRBV7-9 with TRBJ1-1; D is unresolved. This CDR3 has 15 amino acids. CDR1 is SEHNR and CDR2 is FQNEAQ in the germline V gene (reference sequence). V lost 5 bases, J lost 1 base, and 14 bases lay in between. CDR3 residues: CASSPFRTRNTEAFF. CDR3 DNA (partial): TGTGCCAGCAGCCCCTTCAGAACCCGGAACACTGAA.

This clone was detected many times. The read halts 3 residues ahead of the CDR3 end, with the missing end drawn from the germline J gene. V and J are TRBV3-1 (or the pseudogene TRBV3-2) and TRBJ2-1, with 10 bases that match TRBD2. Germline V gene lookup returns CDR1 LGHDT and CDR2 YNNKEL (reference sequence). CDR3 length: 15 amino acids. The J segment lost 4 bases and the V segment lost 6 bases, leaving 6 bases of the junction unmatched. The sequenced CDR3 bases are TGTGCCAGCAGTCAACTAGCGGGAAATTACAATGAG. Its translation: CASSQLAGNYNE. The full CDR3 protein is CASSQLAGNYNEQFF.

This clone has a count of ten or more. The read ends 3 residues shy of where the CDR3 ends; the end is completed using the germline J gene. V gene TRBV6-2 or TRBV6-3 combines with J gene TRBJ1-1, with D unclear. V lost 3 bases to trimming and J lost 2 bases, with 10 bases between them. The germline V gene encodes CDR1 MNHEY and CDR2 SVGEGT. The CDR3 runs to 14 residues. This chain's CDR3 is CASSYSVGNTEAFF. CDR3 DNA, as far as it was read: TGTGCCAGCAGTTATTCGGTGGGCAACACTGAA.

Ten or more counts support this clone. The read terminates 3 residues ahead of where the CDR3 ends, so the germline J gene completes it. The J gene is TRBJ1-5, the V gene TRBV6-4; TRBD1 matches at 9 bases. CDR3 length: 16 amino acids. J was trimmed by 5 bases and V by 8 bases; bases with no gene match: 13. Germline CDR1 reads MRHNA; CDR2 reads SNTAGT. CDR3 DNA, as far as it was read: TGTGCCAGCCTGCCGGGACAGGGACAACGCCATCAGCCC. It encodes CASLPGQGQRHQP. The full CDR3 reads CASLPGQGQRHQPQHF.

About this clone: The read terminates 3 residues ahead of where the CDR3 ends, so the germline J gene completes it. The chain uses TRBV20-1 and TRBJ1-6; 8 nucleotides agree with TRBD1. V lost 1 base, J lost 7 bases, and 6 bases stayed unmatched. The CDR3 covers 15 residues. Per germline, CDR1 DFQATT and CDR2 SNEGSKA (reference sequence). The CDR3 is CSARAPGGQNSPLHF. CDR3 bases read: TGCAGTGCTAGAGCGCCAGGGGGCCAAAATTCACCC.

This clone was counted many times. The read comes to an end 3 residues before the CDR3 does, leaving the germline J gene to fill in the end. The genes are TRBV9 and TRBJ2-5; perhaps TRBD2 as D (6 bases). The CDR3 runs 16 residues. From germline, CDR1 is SGDLS and CDR2 YYNGEE. V dropped 4 bases and J dropped 1 base, with 17 bases sitting between them. The CDR3 sequence is CASSHPKEGFQETQYF. The CDR3 bases that were read are TGTGCCAGCAGCCACCCGAAGGAGGGGTTCCAAGAGACC. The full variable domain, with the rest looked up from reference TRBV9 and TRBJ2-5, is DSGVTQTPKHLITATGQRVTLRCSPRSGDLSVYWYQQSLDQGLQFLIQYYNGEERAKGNILERFSAQQFPDLHSELNLSSLELGDSALYFCASSHPKEGFQETQYFGPGTRLLVL.

The sample holds many counts of this clone. The read ends 3 residues early relative to the CDR3; the germline J gene fills the gap. The chain combines TRBV6-2 or TRBV6-3 with TRBJ2-6; the match to TRBD1 covers 8 bases. V lost 6 bases to trimming and J lost 0 bases; unmatched junction nucleotides: 7. Per germline, CDR1 MNHEY and CDR2 SVGEGT. CDR3 length: 17 amino acids. The CDR3 bases that were read are TGTGCCAGCAGCCACGGGACAGGTCTCTCTGGGGCCAACGTC. Translation gives CASSHGTGLSGANV. The full-length CDR3 reads as CASSHGTGLSGANVLTF.

The table lists this clone with many counts. With the read ending 3 residues before the CDR3 end, the germline J gene is used to fill in that end. The chain uses TRBV20-1 and TRBJ1-6; a weak D match, TRBD1 (6 bases). This CDR3 spans 13 amino acids. Germline CDR1 and CDR2: DFQATT and SNEGSKA (reference sequence). Deletions cut 7 bases from V and 5 bases from J, with 12 bases between. Here the CDR3 reads CSDPDRDNSPLHF. The CDR3 DNA, read in part, is TGCAGTGACCCGGACAGAGATAATTCACCC.

This clone was counted ten times or more. CDR3 loop: CATSRDQDSRGGYTF. The sequenced CDR3 bases are TGTGCCACCAGCAGAGATCAGGATTCTAGGGGTGGC. The V call is TRBV15, the J call TRBJ1-2; D may be TRBD1 (5 bases). The CDR3 is cut off 3 residues early in the read; its end comes from the germline J gene. The V and J ends lost 0 bases and 7 bases respectively, with 15 bases between them. The CDR3 totals 15 residues. Germline V gives CDR1 LNHNV, CDR2 YYDKDF (reference sequence).

This clone occurred many times. The read finishes 3 residues shy of the CDR3 end, and the germline J gene is used to complete it. V usage is TRBV19 and J usage is TRBJ1-4; 7 bases align to TRBD1. The ends lost 3 bases at V and 8 bases at J; junction bases unmatched: 9. The CDR3 runs 15 residues. Germline CDR1 is LNHDA and CDR2 is SQIVND (reference sequence). CDR3 residues: CASSIGPGGREKLFF. The covered CDR3 bases are TGTGCCAGTAGTATCGGGCCAGGGGGTAGAGAAAAA.

This clone was counted ten times or more. The DNA ends 3 residues before the CDR3 does, and the rest of the CDR3 is filled in from the germline J gene. The rearrangement joins TRBV24-1 to TRBJ2-3, with 8 bases lining up with TRBD2. There are 15 residues in the CDR3. V lost 10 bases to trimming and J lost 0 bases; unmatched junction nucleotides: 8. Germline CDR1 KGHDR, CDR2 SFDVKD. The CDR3 sequence is CATGVERGSTDTQYF. The DNA read from the CDR3 is TGTGCCACGGGGGTAGAGCGGGGGAGCACAGATACG.

This clone was observed many times. Sequencing ends 3 residues short of the CDR3 end; the germline J gene provides the rest. V gene TRBV5-8 combines with J gene TRBJ1-6; 9 bases agree with TRBD1. V lost 3 bases to trimming and J lost 9 bases; unmatched junction nucleotides: 4. This CDR3 spans 14 amino acids. Germline V gene lookup returns CDR1 SGHTS and CDR2 YDEGEE. This CDR3 reads CASSYRDRVSPLHF. The DNA read from the CDR3 is TGTGCCAGCAGCTATCGGGACAGGGTTTCACCC.

This clone was counted many times. The missing CDR3 end, 3 residues past where the read stops, is filled in from the germline J gene. The genes are TRBV7-2 and TRBJ2-1, with 7 positions matching TRBD2. J gave up 2 bases and V 5 bases, and 6 bases lay outside the gene matches. Germline CDR1 is SGHTA and CDR2 is FQGNSA. The CDR3 is 15 amino acids. CDR3 region: CASSPRGEPYNEQFF. CDR3 DNA, as far as it was read: TGTGCCAGCAGCCCACGGGGGGAACCCTACAATGAG.

This clone was found many times. The missing CDR3 end, 3 residues past where the read stops, is filled in from the germline J gene. This rearrangement joins TRBV29-1 to TRBJ1-1; 9 positions agree with TRBD1. The germline gives CDR1 SQVTM, CDR2 ANQGSEA. This CDR3 comprises 17 residues. The V and J ends lost 6 bases and 0 bases, in that order; junction bases with no gene match: 14. The part of the CDR3 DNA that was read is TGCAGCGTACCGCCCGGGACAGGGCTTGGGATGAACACTGAA. Protein sequence: CSVPPGTGLGMNTE. The CDR3 reads in full as CSVPPGTGLGMNTEAFF.

This clone was counted ten times or more. The read is 3 residues too short to cover the CDR3 end, so that end is filled in from the germline J gene. This chain links TRBV13 with TRBJ2-5, with 9 bases matching TRBD2. Germline lookup yields CDR1 PRHDT and CDR2 FYEKMQ (reference sequence). V dropped 1 base and J dropped 4; count of bases not matched to a gene: 10. The CDR3 covers 17 residues. The CDR3 loop reads CASSLALEREAGETQYF. The CDR3 bases that were read are TGTGCCAGCAGCTTAGCCCTCGAGCGGGAGGCCGGAGAGACC.